The sequence of this T cell receptor (beta chain) was determined in a study of Ad26.COV2.S vaccination and SARS-CoV-2 variants. Turning to the study itself: Donor got 5x10^10 or 1x10^11 viral particles of Ad26.COV2.S.

Some clones are missing from TCRdb's copy, which holds only in-frame ones; the method was immunoSEQ multiplex PCR. Of around 450,000 clones listed, about 88% are singletons. CDR3 length equals 14 residues. Trimming left V 5 bases short and J 1 base short, with 11 bases between. The germline CDR1 and CDR2 sequences are LNHDA and SQIVND (reference sequence). Treatment indicated: roughly 19 received Ad26.COV2.S at low or high dose, single or two shots; about five received placebo; per-sample allocation not given. Sampling took place 63 days after the first vaccine or placebo injection. Sequenced here: peripheral blood, sampled in a trial of Ad26.COV2.S vaccine versus placebo. The rearrangement links TRBV19 to TRBJ2-5; weak D call: TRBD1 (5 bases). The origin of this receptor is a person aged 18-65 years who received the Ad26.COV2.S COVID-19 vaccine or a placebo. The CDR3 bases are TGTGCCAGTAGTGCAAGACAGCTCCAAGAGACCCAGTACTTC. Translating gives CASSARQLQETQYF.